This record covers a single T cell receptor (beta chain). What it recognizes is unknown. TCRdb independently ran MiXCR on the 5' RACE reads; one entry per CDR3 protein. The table has approximately 210,000 distinct CDR3 sequences, around 30% seen once; the top ten hold roughly 11%. The data were obtained in a study of T-cell memory formation after mild COVID-19. Study observations and caveats: The appearance of some responding clones in pre-infection memory suggested that cross-reactive memory joined. Second-wave clones reaching peak frequency on day 37 lacked confirmed SARS-CoV-2 specificity.

CDR1 is LGHDT and CDR2 is YNNKEL in the germline V gene (reference sequence). There are 15 residues in the CDR3. Trimming cost V 0 bases and J 5 bases, with 10 bases left between them. The sample taken for sequencing was PBMCs or a T cell subset sorted from them (not recorded which). The rearrangement joins TRBV3-1 to TRBJ2-2; D remains unclear. The receptor comes from an adult woman who had mild COVID-19 (a few samples of this study predate the infection). Cell type and time point are not known. DNA of the CDR3: TGTGCCAGCAGCCAAGATAGTCAAAGGACCGGGGAGCTGTTTTTT. This gives the protein CASSQDSQRTGELFF. Supplemented by reference TRBV3-1 and TRBJ2-2, the full variable domain reads DTAVSQTPKYLVTQMGNDKSIKCEQNLGHDTMYWYKQDSKKFLKIMFSYNNKELIINETVPNRFSPKSPDKAHLNLHINSLELGDSAVYFCASSQDSQRTGELFFGEGSRLTVL.